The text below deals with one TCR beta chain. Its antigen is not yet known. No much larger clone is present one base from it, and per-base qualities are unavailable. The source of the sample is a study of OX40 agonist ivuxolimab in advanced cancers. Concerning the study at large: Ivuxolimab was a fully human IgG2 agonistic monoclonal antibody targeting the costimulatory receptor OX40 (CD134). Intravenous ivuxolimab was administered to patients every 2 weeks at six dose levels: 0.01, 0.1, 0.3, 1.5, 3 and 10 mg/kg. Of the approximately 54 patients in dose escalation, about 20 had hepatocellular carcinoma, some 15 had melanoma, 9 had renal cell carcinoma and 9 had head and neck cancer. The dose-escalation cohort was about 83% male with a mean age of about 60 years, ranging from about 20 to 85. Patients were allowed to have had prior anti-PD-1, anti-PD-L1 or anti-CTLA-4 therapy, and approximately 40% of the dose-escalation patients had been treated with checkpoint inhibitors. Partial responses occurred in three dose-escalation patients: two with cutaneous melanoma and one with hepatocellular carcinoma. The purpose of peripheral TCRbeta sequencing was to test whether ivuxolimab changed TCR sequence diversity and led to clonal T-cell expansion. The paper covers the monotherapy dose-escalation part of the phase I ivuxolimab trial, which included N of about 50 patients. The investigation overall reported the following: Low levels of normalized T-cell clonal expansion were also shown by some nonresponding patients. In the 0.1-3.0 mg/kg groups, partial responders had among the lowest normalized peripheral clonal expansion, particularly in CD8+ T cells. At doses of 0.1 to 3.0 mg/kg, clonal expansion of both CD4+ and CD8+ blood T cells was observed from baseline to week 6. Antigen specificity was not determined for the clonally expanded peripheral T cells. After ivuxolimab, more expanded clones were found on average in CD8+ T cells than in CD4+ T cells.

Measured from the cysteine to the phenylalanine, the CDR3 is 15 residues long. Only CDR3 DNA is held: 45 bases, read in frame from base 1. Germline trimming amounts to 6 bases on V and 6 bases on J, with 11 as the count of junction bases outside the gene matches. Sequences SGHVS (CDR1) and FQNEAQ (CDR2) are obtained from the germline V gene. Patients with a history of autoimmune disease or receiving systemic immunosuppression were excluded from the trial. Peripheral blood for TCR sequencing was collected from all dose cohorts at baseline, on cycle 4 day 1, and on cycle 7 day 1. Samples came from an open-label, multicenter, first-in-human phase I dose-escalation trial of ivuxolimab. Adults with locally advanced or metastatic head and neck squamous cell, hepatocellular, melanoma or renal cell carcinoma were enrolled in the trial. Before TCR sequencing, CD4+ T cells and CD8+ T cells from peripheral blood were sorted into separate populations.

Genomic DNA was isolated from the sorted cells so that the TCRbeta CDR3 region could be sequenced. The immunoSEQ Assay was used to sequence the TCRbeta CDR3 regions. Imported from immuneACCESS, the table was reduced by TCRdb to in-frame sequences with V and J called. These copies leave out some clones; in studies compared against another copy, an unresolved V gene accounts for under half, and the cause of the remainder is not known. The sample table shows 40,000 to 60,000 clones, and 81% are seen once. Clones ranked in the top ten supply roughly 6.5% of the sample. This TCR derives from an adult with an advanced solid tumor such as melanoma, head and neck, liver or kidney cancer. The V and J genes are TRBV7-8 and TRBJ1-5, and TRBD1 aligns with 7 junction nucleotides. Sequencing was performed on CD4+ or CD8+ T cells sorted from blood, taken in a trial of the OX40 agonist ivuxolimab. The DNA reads TGTGCCAGCAGTCCGGGACCGGGACAGAGTCAGCCCCAGCATTTT. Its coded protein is CASSPGPGQSQPQHF.